This T cell receptor beta chain derives from a study of breast tumors, draining lymph nodes, adjacent tissues. Study-level points and caveats: The data were judged consistent with most tumor T cells coming from lymph node and expanding in tumor. Tumor and nontumor repertoires were significantly more similar in luminal-like than in basal-like breast cancer.

TCRdb reprocessed the multiplex PCR reads via MiXCR and lists one record per CDR3 protein. The sample carries about 270,000 distinct CDR3 sequences, about 30% recorded once. Breast cancer patients provided tissue from their axillary draining lymph nodes. Germline V gene data show CDR1 as LNHDA and CDR2 as SQIVND (reference sequence). This CDR3 has 12 amino acids. V was cut by 6 bases and J by 7 bases, with 10 bases left in between. This clonotype was counted ten times or more. Its matching antigen is unknown. V is TRBV19 and J is TRBJ2-1; TRBD1 might be the D (6 bases). This TCR was sampled from a female donor with breast cancer. Some clones in this sample may be carry-over from other donors' samples. The material sequenced was axillary lymph node tissue. CDR3 coding DNA: TGTGCCAGTAGGATCAGGGGTAATGAGCAGTTCTTC. Translating it yields CASRIRGNEQFF.